These T cell receptor beta chains were read from a single sample in a study of shared clonotypes between healthy human individuals. Clones were sequenced by immunoSEQ multiplex PCR, and TCRdb holds only the in-frame ones, with some missing. This sample has fewer than 850,000 clones, with less than 95% found just once. The specimen was memory CD8+ T cells from PBMCs. The source of these receptors is a man in his late teens or twenties in good health. Some clones in this sample may be carry-over from other donors' samples. Both conserved end residues are part of each CDR3. Size is omitted from some rows. Given values are once, few, many or a class for expanded clones.

v_call	cdr3_length	j_call	clone_size	cdr3_aa
TRBV4-3	13	TRBJ2-5	NA	CASSQARGETQYF
TRBV11-2	15	TRBJ2-7	NA	CASSYWTGSSYEQYF
TRBV7-6	13	TRBJ2-1	NA	CASSPGGYNEQFF
TRBV7-9	19	TRBJ2-1	NA	CASSLMVLSGTSDPHEQFF
TRBV11-3	13	TRBJ1-1	NA	CASSWTGEAEAFF
TRBV27	18	TRBJ2-7	NA	CASSPFPYRRELSYEQYF
TRBV14	15	TRBJ1-1	few	CASSQDRSLNTEAFF
TRBV28	13	TRBJ1-2	NA	CASSYSHNYGYTF
TRBV28	16	TRBJ2-7	NA	CASRSTSGTSGYEQYF
TRBV28	15	TRBJ2-5	NA	CASSSPGTDQETQYF
TRBV7-8	14	TRBJ2-7	NA	CASSEAGSSYEQYF